This TCR beta chain was found in a study of cytomegalovirus exposure and HLA in healthy donors. The sample holds a few counts of this clone. Its antigen is not known. Regarding the study as a whole: TCR beta V- and J-gene trimming, according to a later analysis, was linked to a missense DCLRE1C variant. Relative to the approximately 700-donor mean, N-insertions were reportedly fewer in an Asian-associated ancestry cluster in a later analysis. Per published accounts, TCR beta sequences correctly predicted the HLA-A and HLA-B alleles of most subjects. CMV serostatus was the only immune exposure information that was available.

The CDR3 loop spans 15 amino acids. V dropped 4 bases and J dropped 6; count of bases not matched to a gene: 8. Germline assignment: CDR1 SGDLS and CDR2 YYNGEE. A multiplex PCR was run with 60 Vbeta primers and 13 Jbeta primers. Sequencing was performed with immunoSEQ multiplex PCR; in TCRdb, only in-frame clones are kept and a portion is missing. The profile shows 60,000 to 90,000 clones, about two thirds of them singletons. Sequencing was carried out using PBMCs. The chain joins TRBV9 to TRBJ1-4, with 8 bases that match TRBD1. This sequence was found in a woman in her forties or fifties in good health and CMV-seropositive. CDR3 in amino acids: CASSPGTGPDEKLFF. In DNA, the CDR3 is TGTGCCAGCAGCCCCGGGACAGGTCCCGATGAAAAACTGTTTTTT.